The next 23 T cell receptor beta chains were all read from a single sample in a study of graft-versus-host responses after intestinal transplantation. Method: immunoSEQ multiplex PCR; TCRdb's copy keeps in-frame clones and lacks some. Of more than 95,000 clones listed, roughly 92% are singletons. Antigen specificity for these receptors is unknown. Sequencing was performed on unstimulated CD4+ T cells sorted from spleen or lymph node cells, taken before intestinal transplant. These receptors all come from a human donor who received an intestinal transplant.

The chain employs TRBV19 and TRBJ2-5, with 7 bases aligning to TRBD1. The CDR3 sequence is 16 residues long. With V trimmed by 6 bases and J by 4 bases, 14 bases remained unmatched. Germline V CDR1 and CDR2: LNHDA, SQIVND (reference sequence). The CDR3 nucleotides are TGTGCCAGTAGCCCGGAAACAGGGGTGGTGATAGAGACCCAGTACTTC. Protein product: CASSPETGVVIETQYF.

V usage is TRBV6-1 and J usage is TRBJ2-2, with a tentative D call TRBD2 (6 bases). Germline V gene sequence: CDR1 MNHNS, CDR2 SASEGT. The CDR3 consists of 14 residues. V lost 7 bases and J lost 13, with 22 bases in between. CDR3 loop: CASNSRDFERGLFF. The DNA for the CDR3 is TGTGCCAGCAATTCCCGGGACTTCGAACGGGGGCTGTTTTTT.

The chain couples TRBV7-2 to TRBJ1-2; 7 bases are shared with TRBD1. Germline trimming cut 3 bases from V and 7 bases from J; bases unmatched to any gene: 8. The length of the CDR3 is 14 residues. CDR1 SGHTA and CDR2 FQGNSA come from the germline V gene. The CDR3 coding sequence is TGTGCCAGCAGCTTGACCCCAGGACAGGCTGGCTACACCTTC. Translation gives CASSLTPGQAGYTF.

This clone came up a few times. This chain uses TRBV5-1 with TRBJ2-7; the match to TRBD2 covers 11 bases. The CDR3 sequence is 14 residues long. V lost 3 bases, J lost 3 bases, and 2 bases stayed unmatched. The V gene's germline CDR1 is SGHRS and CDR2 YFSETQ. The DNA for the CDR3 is TGCGCCAGCAGCTACGGGACTAGCGGCTACGAGCAGTACTTC. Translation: CASSYGTSGYEQYF.

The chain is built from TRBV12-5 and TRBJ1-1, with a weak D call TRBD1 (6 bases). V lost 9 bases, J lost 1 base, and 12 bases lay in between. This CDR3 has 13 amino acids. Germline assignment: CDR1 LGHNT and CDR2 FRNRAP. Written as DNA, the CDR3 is TGTGCTAGCGCTGAACAGGGGAACACTGAAGCTTTCTTT. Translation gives CASAEQGNTEAFF.

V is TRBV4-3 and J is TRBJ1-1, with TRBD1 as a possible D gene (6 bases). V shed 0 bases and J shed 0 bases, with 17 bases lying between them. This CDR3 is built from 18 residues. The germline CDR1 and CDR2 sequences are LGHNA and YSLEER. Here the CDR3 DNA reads TGCGCCAGCAGCCAAGATGCGCTCCCGGGACAACTGAACACTGAAGCTTTCTTT. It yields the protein CASSQDALPGQLNTEAFF.

CDR3: CTTLGLSEAFF. CDR3 nucleotides: TGTACGACGTTGGGCTTGTCTGAAGCTTTCTTT. This chain connects TRBV6-5 to TRBJ1-1; D uncertain. The CDR3 extends over 11 amino acids. In germline, CDR1 is MNHEY, CDR2 SVGAGI.

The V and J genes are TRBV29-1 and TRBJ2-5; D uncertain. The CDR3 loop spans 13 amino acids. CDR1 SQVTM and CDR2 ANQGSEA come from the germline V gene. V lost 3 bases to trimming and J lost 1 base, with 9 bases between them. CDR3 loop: CSVDPTVQETQYF. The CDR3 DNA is TGCAGCGTTGACCCCACAGTCCAAGAGACCCAGTACTTC.

The CDR3 nucleotides read TGCACCGAAATTAGACAGGGGGCCGGCTACACCTTC. Translated: CTEIRQGAGYTF. V is TRBV29-1 and J is TRBJ1-2, with TRBD1 identical over 10 bases. CDR3 size: 12 residues. Looked up from germline, CDR1 is SQVTM and CDR2 is ANQGSEA.

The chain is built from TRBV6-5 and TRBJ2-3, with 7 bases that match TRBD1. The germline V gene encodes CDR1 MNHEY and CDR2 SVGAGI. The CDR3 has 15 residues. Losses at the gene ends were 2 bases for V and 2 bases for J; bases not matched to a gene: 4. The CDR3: CASSYRDRHTDTQYF. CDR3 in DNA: TGTGCCAGCAGTTACCGGGACAGACACACAGATACGCAGTATTTT.

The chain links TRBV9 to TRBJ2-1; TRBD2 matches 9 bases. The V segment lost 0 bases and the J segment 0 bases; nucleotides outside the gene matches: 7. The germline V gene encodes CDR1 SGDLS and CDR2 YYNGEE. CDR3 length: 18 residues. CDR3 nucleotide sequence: TGTGCCAGCAGCGTAGCTACAGGCGGGGGGGCCTCCTACAATGAGCAGTTCTTC. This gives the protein CASSVATGGGASYNEQFF.

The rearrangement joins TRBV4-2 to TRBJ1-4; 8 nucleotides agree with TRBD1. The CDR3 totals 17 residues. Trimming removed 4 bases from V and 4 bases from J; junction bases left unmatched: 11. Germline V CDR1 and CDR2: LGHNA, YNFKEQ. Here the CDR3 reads CASSLRDRRYLNEKLFF. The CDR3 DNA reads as TGTGCCAGCAGCCTCCGGGACAGGCGGTATCTTAATGAAAAACTGTTTTTT.

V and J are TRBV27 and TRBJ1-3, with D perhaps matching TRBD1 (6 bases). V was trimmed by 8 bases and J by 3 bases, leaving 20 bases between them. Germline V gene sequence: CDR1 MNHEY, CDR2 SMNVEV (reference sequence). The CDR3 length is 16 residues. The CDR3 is CASFPRDTEFGNTIYF. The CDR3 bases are TGTGCCAGCTTCCCCCGGGACACGGAATTTGGAAACACCATATATTTT.

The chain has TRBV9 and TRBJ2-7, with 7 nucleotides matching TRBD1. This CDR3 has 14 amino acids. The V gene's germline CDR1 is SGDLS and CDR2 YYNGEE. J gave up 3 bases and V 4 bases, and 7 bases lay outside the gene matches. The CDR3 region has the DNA TGTGCCAGCAGCCCGAGAGGGGGCAACTACGAGCAGTACTTC. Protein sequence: CASSPRGGNYEQYF.

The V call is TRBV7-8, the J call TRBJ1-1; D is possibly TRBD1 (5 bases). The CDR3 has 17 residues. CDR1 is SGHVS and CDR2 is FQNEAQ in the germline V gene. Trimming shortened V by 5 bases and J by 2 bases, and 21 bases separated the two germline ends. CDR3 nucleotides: TGTGCCAGCAGCCTCCGGGCCAATAGAGGGACTAACACTGAAGCTTTCTTT. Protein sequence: CASSLRANRGTNTEAFF.

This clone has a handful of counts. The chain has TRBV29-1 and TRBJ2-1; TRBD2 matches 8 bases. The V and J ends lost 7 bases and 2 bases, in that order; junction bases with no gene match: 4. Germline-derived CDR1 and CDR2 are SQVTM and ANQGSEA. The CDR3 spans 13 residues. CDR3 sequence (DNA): TGCAGCGCCAGCGGGAGCCCCTACAATGAGCAGTTCTTC. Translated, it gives CSASGSPYNEQFF.

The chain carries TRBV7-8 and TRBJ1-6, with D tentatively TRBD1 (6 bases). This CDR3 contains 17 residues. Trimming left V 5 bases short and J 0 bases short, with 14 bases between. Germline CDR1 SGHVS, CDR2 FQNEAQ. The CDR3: CASSPLGQSSYNSPLHF. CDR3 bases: TGTGCCAGCAGCCCTCTCGGACAGAGCTCCTATAATTCACCCCTCCACTTT. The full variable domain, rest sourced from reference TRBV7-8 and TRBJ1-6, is GAGVSQSPRYKVAKRGQDVALRCDPISGHVSLFWYQQALGQGPEFLTYFQNEAQLDKSGLPSDRFFAERPEGSVSTLKIQRTQQEDSAVYLCASSPLGQSSYNSPLHFGNGTRLTVT.

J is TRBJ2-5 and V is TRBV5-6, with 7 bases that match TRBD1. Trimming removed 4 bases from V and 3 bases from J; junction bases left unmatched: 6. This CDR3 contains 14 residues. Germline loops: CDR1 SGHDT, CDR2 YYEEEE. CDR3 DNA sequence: TGTGCCAGCAGCGCGACAGGGACCGAAGAGACCCAGTACTTC. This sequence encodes CASSATGTEETQYF.

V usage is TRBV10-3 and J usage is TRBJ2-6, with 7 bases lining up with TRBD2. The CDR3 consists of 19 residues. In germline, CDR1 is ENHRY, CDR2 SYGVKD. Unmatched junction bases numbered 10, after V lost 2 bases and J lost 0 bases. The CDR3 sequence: CAISELGGLRASGANVLTF. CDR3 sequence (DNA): TGTGCCATCAGTGAGCTTGGGGGACTACGGGCCTCTGGGGCCAACGTCCTGACTTTC.

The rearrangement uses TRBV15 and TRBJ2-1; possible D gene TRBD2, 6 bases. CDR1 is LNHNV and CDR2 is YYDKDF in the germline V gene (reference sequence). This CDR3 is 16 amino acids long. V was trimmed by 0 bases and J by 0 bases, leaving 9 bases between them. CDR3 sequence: CATSRDWDFSYNEQFF. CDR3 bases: TGTGCCACCAGCAGAGATTGGGACTTCTCCTACAATGAGCAGTTCTTC.

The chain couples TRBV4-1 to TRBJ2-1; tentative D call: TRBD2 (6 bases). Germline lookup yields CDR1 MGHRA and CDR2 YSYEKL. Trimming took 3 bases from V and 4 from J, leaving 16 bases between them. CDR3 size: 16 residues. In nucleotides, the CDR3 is TGCGCCAGCAGCCAGCAGACTAGTCGGGGTTACAATGAGCAGTTCTTC. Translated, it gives CASSQQTSRGYNEQFF.

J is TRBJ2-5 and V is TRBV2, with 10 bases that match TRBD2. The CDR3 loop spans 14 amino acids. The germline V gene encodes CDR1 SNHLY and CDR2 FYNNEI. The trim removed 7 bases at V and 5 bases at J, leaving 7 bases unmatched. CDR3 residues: CASMVAGGMETQYF. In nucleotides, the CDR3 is TGTGCCAGCATGGTAGCGGGAGGTATGGAGACCCAGTACTTC.

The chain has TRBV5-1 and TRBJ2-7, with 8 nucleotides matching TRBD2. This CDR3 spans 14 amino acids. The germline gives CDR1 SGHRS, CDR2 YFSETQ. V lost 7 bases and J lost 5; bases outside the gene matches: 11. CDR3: CASQVVAGGHEQYF. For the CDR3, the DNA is TGCGCCAGCCAAGTTGTGGCGGGAGGTCACGAGCAGTACTTC.